This T cell receptor (beta chain) was sequenced in a study of Tregs in tolerant kidney transplant recipients (dated by TCRdb to about 2019). With respect to the entire study: TCRbeta sequencing was used in the study to identify donor-specific regulatory T cells before combined kidney and bone marrow transplantation, and the identified cells were then tracked after transplant. Points the paper makes about the study in general: For some patients, the PCR primers changed as time went on, which meant samples from those patients could not be compared with one another at the nucleotide level. Biological reproducibility was not examined directly, but technical replication error appeared to be minimal. Donor-specific Treg expansion exceeded global Treg expansion in tolerant patients, suggesting antigen-driven rather than nonspecific expansion. Because the study included only a small number of patients, the results must be confirmed in larger populations and under other immunosuppression protocols. Expanding Tregs with activated donor B cells appeared to identify the most biologically relevant and donor-specific TCRbeta repertoire.

For TCRbeta CDR3 sequencing, genomic DNA was extracted from sorted cells using the QIAGEN DNeasy Blood and Tissue Kit. Through immunoSEQ, high-throughput TCRbeta CDR3 sequencing was done commercially, including PCR amplification with internal controls and bias correction. The original methods were these. Unique productive TCRbeta sequences were defined by CDR3 nucleotide sequence where primers matched, otherwise by CDR3 amino acid sequence with Vbeta and Jbeta genes. As a correction for sorting error, sequences shared between sorted populations at a frequency ratio of 2:1 or less were discarded, and the remaining shared sequences were assigned to the higher population. A sequence was defined as donor-reactive if the sequence was expanded at least 5-fold in CFSE-low cells compared with unstimulated cells and had a frequency of at least 0.01% in CFSE-low cells. Repertoire divergence was quantified by Jensen-Shannon divergence using the top 100 TCRbeta sequences ranked by frequency. For any sample with multiple sequencing runs, sorting error was corrected in each run separately before the runs were pooled. What TCRdb holds here is the immuneACCESS table cut down to in-frame rearrangements. Part of the clones is not present; checked against another copy, under half of the missing clones reflect an unresolved V gene, and the others are unexplained. From that table come the V and J calls and clone size; the DNA was used to work out D and trimming. This sample holds approximately 90,000 clones; 90% to 95% were observed only once. The ten most abundant clones make up approximately 1.5% of the sample.

Of note for this clone: Its antigen target is currently unknown. Nothing much larger sits one base from this clone, and base qualities are not available.

The transplants used related donors with nonmyeloablative bone marrow transplantation, and mixed chimerism in the human trials was transient. Unstimulated Tregs (CD4+CD25+CD127-), CD4+ non-Tregs (CD4+CD25-), CD4 and CD8 cells were FACS-sorted from thawed PBMCs. Patients were several combined kidney and bone marrow transplant recipients from the ITN036ST trial, and only these trial subjects had samples available. Healthy control blood was processed to PBMCs with a Ficoll density gradient and then cryopreserved, whereas patient PBMCs were collected both before and after transplant. The material sequenced was CD4+ T cells from blood (PBMCs), taken 12 months after the transplant. This receptor was obtained from a human patient who received a combined kidney and bone marrow transplant. Following a transplant, some T cells may be graft donor cells, not patient cells.

The bases are TGTGCCAGCAGCCCTTATCACCTAGCGGAGACCCAGTACTTC. This yields the protein CASSPYHLAETQYF. The chain links TRBV7-3 with TRBJ2-5, and perhaps TRBD2 as D gene, on 6 matching bases. CDR1 is given as SGHTA and CDR2 as FQGTGA, both from the germline V gene. The germline ends are 15 bases apart after V is trimmed by 5 bases and J by 5 bases. From the cysteine up to the phenylalanine, the CDR3 has a length of 14 residues. The entry retains the CDR3 DNA only, 42 bases that are in frame from base 1.